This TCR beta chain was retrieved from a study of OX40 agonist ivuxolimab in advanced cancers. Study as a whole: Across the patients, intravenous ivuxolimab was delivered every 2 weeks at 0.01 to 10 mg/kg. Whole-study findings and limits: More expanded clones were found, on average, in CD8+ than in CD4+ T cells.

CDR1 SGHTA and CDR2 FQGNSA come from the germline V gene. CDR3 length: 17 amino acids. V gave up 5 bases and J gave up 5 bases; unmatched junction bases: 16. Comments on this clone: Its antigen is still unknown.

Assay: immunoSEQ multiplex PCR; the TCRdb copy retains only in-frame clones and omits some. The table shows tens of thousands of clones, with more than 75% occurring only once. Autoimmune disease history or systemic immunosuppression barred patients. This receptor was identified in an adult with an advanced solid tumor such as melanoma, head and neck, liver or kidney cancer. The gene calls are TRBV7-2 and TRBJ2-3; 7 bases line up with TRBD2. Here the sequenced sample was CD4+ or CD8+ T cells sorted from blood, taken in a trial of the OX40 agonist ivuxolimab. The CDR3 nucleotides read TGTGCCAGCAGCCAAACCGGCGGGGGATCATTTGTAGATACGCAGTATTTT. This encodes CASSQTGGGSFVDTQYF.